The next 25 T cell receptor beta chains were all read from a single sample in a study of T-cell reconstitution after alpha-beta-depleted transplantation in children. Unique molecular identifiers were incorporated into the prepared TCRbeta library. TCRdb passed the PCR reads through MiXCR, listing each CDR3 protein once. Of about 200,000 distinct CDR3 sequences detected, approximately 7% appear once; the ten largest clones hold 4.5% to 6.5%. The sample in question was PBMCs, obtained before TCRalphabeta/CD19-depleted stem cell transplant. All receptors come from a boy aged 2 to 10 with acute lymphoblastic leukemia, due to receive a stem cell transplant.

Remarks on this clonotype: A much more abundant neighbour one base away suggests this may be a read error. The chain uses TRBV11-2 and TRBJ2-1; 9 bases line up with TRBD2. Germline CDR1 reads SGHAT; CDR2 reads FQNNGV. This CDR3 is 16 amino acids long. CDR3 bases: TGTGCCAGCAGCTTAGGTCTTAGCGGGAGATACAATGAGCAGTCCTTC. This translates into CASSLGLSGRYNEQSF.

This clonotype was found a few times. The chain employs TRBV28 and TRBJ2-3; 9 positions agree with TRBD1. CDR1 is MDHEN and CDR2 is SYDVKM in the germline V gene. The CDR3 is 17 amino acids. J gave up 4 bases and V 4 bases, and 12 bases lay outside the gene matches. CDR3 loop: CASSSEQGAGEADTQYF. The CDR3 region has the DNA TGTGCCAGCAGTTCTGAACAGGGGGCGGGGGAGGCAGATACGCAGTATTTT.

Many counts were recorded for this clonotype. The chain combines TRBV5-1 with TRBJ2-1, with TRBD2 matching 13 bases. The CDR3 loop spans 17 amino acids. The germline V gene encodes CDR1 SGHRS and CDR2 YFSETQ. The trim removed 4 bases at V and 4 bases at J, leaving 8 bases unmatched. The CDR3 nucleotides read TGCGCCAGCAGCGTGGGACGACTAGCGGGAGGTTACAATGAGCAGTTCTTC. Its protein is CASSVGRLAGGYNEQFF. The full variable domain, rest sourced from reference TRBV5-1 and TRBJ2-1, is KAGVTQTPRYLIKTRGQQVTLSCSPISGHRSVSWYQQTPGQGLQFLFEYFSETQRNKGNFPGRFSGRQFSNSRSEMNVSTLELGDSALYLCASSVGRLAGGYNEQFFGPGTRLTVL.

This clonotype showed up just a few times. The rearrangement uses TRBV20-1 and TRBJ2-5; TRBD2 matches at 8 bases. CDR1 is DFQATT, CDR2 SNEGSKA, per germline (reference sequence). CDR3 size: 15 residues. With V trimmed by 1 base and J by 3 bases, 7 bases remained unmatched. CDR3: CSARAGGGLEETQYF. The CDR3 DNA sequence: TGCAGTGCTAGAGCGGGCGGGGGGCTTGAAGAGACCCAGTACTTC.

There are many counts of this clonotype. As DNA, the CDR3 is TGCAGACCTAAGGGCCCCGGAGATACGCAGTATTTT. Translation: CRPKGPGDTQYF. The J gene is TRBJ2-3, the V gene TRBV20-1; no clear D gene. CDR1 and CDR2 (germline): DFQATT, SNEGSKA (reference sequence). The CDR3 sequence is 12 residues long.

In its sample, this clonotype was seen many times. The rearrangement joins TRBV7-9 to TRBJ2-7; no clear D. Deletions cut 5 bases from V and 7 bases from J, with 9 bases between. The CDR3 has 11 residues. Germline CDR1 and CDR2: SEHNR and FQNEAQ (reference sequence). The CDR3 nucleotides read TGTGCCAGCAGCCTCGCAACGGAGCAGTACTTC. It codes for CASSLATEQYF.

This clonotype occurred many times. This sequence joins TRBV29-1 and TRBJ2-1, with D maybe TRBD2 (6 bases). This CDR3 is 13 amino acids long. The germline V gene encodes CDR1 SQVTM and CDR2 ANQGSEA. The ends were cut back, 1 base at V and 3 bases at J, with 7 bases in the middle. The CDR3 sequence: CSVEAGVYNEQFF. The CDR3 coding sequence is TGCAGCGTTGAAGCGGGGGTCTACAATGAGCAGTTCTTC.

The V call is TRBV11-2, the J call TRBJ2-6, with D unresolved. Trimming pared 5 bases from V and 0 bases from J, leaving 8 bases between. Germline lookup yields CDR1 SGHAT and CDR2 FQNNGV. The CDR3 extends over 15 amino acids. The chain's CDR3 is CASSPAHSGANVLTF. The DNA of the CDR3 is TGTGCCAGCAGCCCCGCCCACTCTGGGGCCAACGTCCTGACTTTC. Full variable domain (missing parts from reference TRBV11-2 and TRBJ2-6): EAGVAQSPRYKIIEKRQSVAFWCNPISGHATLYWYQQILGQGPKLLIQFQNNGVVDDSQLPKDRFSAERLKGVDSTLKIQPAKLEDSAVYLCASSPAHSGANVLTFGAGSRLTVL.

V usage is TRBV20-1 and J usage is TRBJ1-5; unclear D gene. The V gene's germline CDR1 is DFQATT and CDR2 SNEGSKA (reference sequence). V was cut by 7 bases and J by 0 bases, with 10 bases left in between. The CDR3 is 13 residues long. CDR3 sequence: CSERQYSNQPQHF. For the CDR3, the DNA is TGCAGTGAAAGGCAATATAGCAATCAGCCCCAGCATTTT.

This clonotype occurred many times. This chain links TRBV20-1 with TRBJ2-7; no reliable D call. CDR1 is DFQATT, CDR2 SNEGSKA, per germline (reference sequence). Trimming took off 7 bases at V and 4 bases at J, with 17 bases between the two ends. The CDR3 covers 13 residues. CDR3 bases: TGCAGTGTAAGACATCAAACCCTTTACGAGCAGTACTTC. Residues: CSVRHQTLYEQYF.

This clonotype was counted only a few times. The chain carries TRBV15 and TRBJ2-7, with 7 positions matching TRBD2. Per the germline V gene, CDR1 is LNHNV and CDR2 is YYDKDF (reference sequence). The trim removed 1 base at V and 2 bases at J, leaving 8 bases unmatched. CDR3 length: 16 amino acids. CDR3 region: CATSRVSGANAYEQYF. Here the CDR3 DNA reads TGTGCCACCAGCAGAGTAAGCGGGGCCAACGCCTACGAGCAGTACTTC. Complete variable domain (other parts from reference TRBV15 and TRBJ2-7): DAMVIQNPRYQVTQFGKPVTLSCSQTLNHNVMYWYQQKSSQAPKLLFHYYDKDFNNEADTPDNFQSRRPNTSFCFLDIRSPGLGDTAMYLCATSRVSGANAYEQYFGPGTRLTVT.

This clonotype was counted many times. The gene calls are TRBV5-1 and TRBJ1-1; D is unresolved. CDR3 length: 14 amino acids. Between the trimmed V and J ends, which lost 4 bases and 1 base, there was a span of 11 bases. Germline CDR1 reads SGHRS; CDR2 reads YFSETQ. CDR3 loop: CASSPLLGNTEAFF. The CDR3 DNA sequence: TGCGCCAGCAGCCCGCTTTTAGGGAACACTGAAGCTTTCTTT.

On this clonotype itself: This may stem from a read error, because a much larger clone lies one nucleotide away. This chain uses TRBV12-3 or TRBV12-4 with TRBJ2-5; the D is unclear. The CDR3 contains 13 residues. The V end lost 3 bases, the J end lost 6 bases, and 11 bases lay between the germline ends. The CDR3 bases are TGTGCCAGCAGTTTTCAACCTGGGAAGACCCAGTACTTC. Protein product: CASSFQPGKTQYF.

This clonotype was detected ten times or more. The chain joins TRBV11-2 to TRBJ2-1; TRBD2 matches 13 bases. Germline V gene sequence: CDR1 SGHAT, CDR2 FQNNGV. The V gene end was trimmed by 4 bases and the J gene end by 2 bases; junction bases not matched to a gene: 2. This CDR3 has 16 amino acids. Here the CDR3 DNA reads TGTGCCAGCAGCTCCGGGACTAGCGGGACCTACAATGAGCAGTTCTTC. The encoded protein is CASSSGTSGTYNEQFF.

In its sample, this clonotype was seen a few times. The chain carries TRBV12-3 or TRBV12-4 and TRBJ2-1; 9 bases match TRBD1. CDR3 length: 13 amino acids. The trim removed 6 bases at V and 6 bases at J, leaving 3 bases unmatched. The CDR3 DNA reads as TGTGCCAGCAGCCAGACAGGGGGCAATGAGCAGTTCTTC. The encoded protein is CASSQTGGNEQFF.

This clonotype was detected ten times or more. The gene calls are TRBV29-1 and TRBJ2-1; D might be TRBD1 or TRBD2, each matching 6 bases. This CDR3 region has 13 residues. Germline V CDR1 and CDR2: SQVTM, ANQGSEA. Trimming stripped 7 bases from V and 7 bases from J, with 17 bases between. CDR3 in DNA: TGCAGCGCCGCTCCCATAGGGGGGAATGAGCAGTTCTTC. Translated: CSAAPIGGNEQFF.

The chain links TRBV6-2 or TRBV6-3 to TRBJ2-3; 7 bases are shared with TRBD1. The germline gives CDR1 MNHEY, CDR2 SVGEGT. V shed 4 bases, J shed 4 bases, and the junction held 2 bases outside the gene matches. The CDR3 extends over 13 amino acids. DNA of the CDR3: TGTGCCAGCAGTTCCGGGACAGCAGATACGCAGTATTTT. Protein product: CASSSGTADTQYF.

This clonotype came up many times. V gene TRBV7-2 combines with J gene TRBJ2-5, with D hard to call. The V and J ends lost 5 bases and 5 bases respectively, with 12 bases between them. This CDR3 region has 13 residues. The germline V gene has CDR1 SGHTA and CDR2 FQGNSA. The CDR3 region is CASSNPQWETQYF. CDR3 coding DNA: TGTGCCAGCAGCAACCCCCAGTGGGAGACCCAGTACTTC.

The chain links TRBV2 to TRBJ1-1; maybe TRBD1 (6 bases). Looked up from germline, CDR1 is SNHLY and CDR2 is FYNNEI. V was clipped by 5 bases and J by 1 base, with 14 bases between them. The CDR3 totals 15 residues. CDR3 in amino acids: CASSPKRTANTEAFF. The CDR3 DNA sequence: TGTGCCAGCAGTCCGAAACGGACAGCGAACACTGAAGCTTTCTTT.

The chain is built from TRBV5-4 and TRBJ2-1; D is perhaps TRBD1 or TRBD2 (6 bases each). The CDR3 covers 16 residues. Germline values: CDR1 SGHNT, CDR2 YYREEE (reference sequence). Trimming took 3 bases from V and 2 from J, leaving 15 bases between them. Written as DNA, the CDR3 is TGTGCCAGCAGCTCGGGAGACAGGCGCCCCTACAATGAGCAGTTCTTC. Protein product: CASSSGDRRPYNEQFF.

Ten or more counts support this clonotype. The chain employs TRBV12-3 or TRBV12-4 and TRBJ2-3; 7 bases are a match to TRBD2. CDR3 size: 15 residues. V gave up 2 bases and J gave up 2 bases; unmatched junction bases: 4. CDR3 DNA sequence: TGTGCCAGCAGTTTATGGGGGGGGATCACAGATACGCAGTATTTT. Encoded protein: CASSLWGGITDTQYF.

The CDR3 reads CASSPGTSVAGANVLTF. The CDR3 DNA follows: TGCGCCAGCAGCCCCGGGACTAGCGTGGCAGGGGCCAACGTCCTGACTTTC. This chain connects TRBV5-1 to TRBJ2-6; 10 bases line up with TRBD2. This CDR3 is built from 17 residues. V lost 4 bases to trimming and J lost 4 bases; unmatched junction nucleotides: 8. CDR1 is SGHRS, CDR2 YFSETQ, per germline.

The genes are TRBV7-2 and TRBJ2-3; D is undetermined. Trimming took 5 bases from V and 7 from J, leaving 10 bases between them. CDR1 SGHTA and CDR2 FQGNSA come from the germline V gene. CDR3 length: 12 residues. CDR3 residues: CASSPSLNTQYF. CDR3 sequence (DNA): TGTGCCAGCAGCCCATCGCTGAATACGCAGTATTTT. Looking up the rest from reference TRBV7-2 and TRBJ2-3 gives the full variable domain: GAGVSQSPSNKVTEKGKDVELRCDPISGHTALYWYRQSLGQGLEFLIYFQGNSAPDKSGLPSDRFSAERTGGSVSTLTIQRTQQEDSAVYLCASSPSLNTQYFGPGTRLTVL.

The V gene is TRBV28, the J gene TRBJ2-7; weak D call: TRBD2 (6 bases). The CDR3 has 15 amino acids. The germline CDR1 and CDR2 sequences are MDHEN and SYDVKM. Trimming shortened V by 4 bases and J by 6 bases, and 19 bases separated the two germline ends. CDR3: CASSSFGGMPAEQYF. CDR3 nucleotide sequence: TGTGCCAGCAGTTCTTTCGGCGGGATGCCCGCCGAGCAGTACTTC.

The chain employs TRBV29-1 and TRBJ2-3, with 8 bases that match TRBD2. The CDR3 has 18 amino acids. Losses at the gene ends were 4 bases for V and 0 bases for J; bases not matched to a gene: 15. Germline CDR1 and CDR2: SQVTM and ANQGSEA. CDR3 in amino acids: CSVVGGRGAYPSTDTQYF. DNA of the CDR3: TGCAGCGTTGTGGGCGGGCGGGGGGCATACCCTAGCACAGATACGCAGTATTTT.